The T cell receptor beta chain under discussion was sequenced for a study of T-cell reconstitution after alpha-beta-depleted transplantation in children. Whole-study findings and limits: Fresh T-cell production supplied most of the T-cell counts and diversity seen one year after transplant. Several hundred expanded graft clones reportedly gave rise to the alpha-beta T cells present about two months after transplant. Surviving recipient cells, namely T cells and thymic progenitors, were the source of high day-60 TCRbeta diversity in some patients.

The TCRbeta library incorporated unique molecular identifiers. TCRdb recomputed calls from the PCR reads with MiXCR, one row per CDR3 protein. This sample has approximately 200,000 distinct CDR3 sequences, with approximately 6.8% found just once. Germline assignment: CDR1 SGHRS and CDR2 YFSETQ. Trimming stripped 5 bases from V and 5 bases from J, with 8 bases between. CDR3 length: 12 amino acids. This clonotype was observed at least ten times. Its specificity is unknown. The chain joins TRBV5-1 to TRBJ2-1; tentative D call: TRBD1 (5 bases). The material sequenced was PBMCs, taken before TCRalphabeta/CD19-depleted stem cell transplant. The receptor was derived from a girl less than two years old with combined immunodeficiency, due to receive a stem cell transplant. The CDR3 region has the DNA TGCGCCAGCAGAATGGGGCACAATGAGCAGTTCTTC. Translating it yields CASRMGHNEQFF. Using reference TRBV5-1 and TRBJ2-1 for the parts outside the CDR3, the full variable domain is KAGVTQTPRYLIKTRGQQVTLSCSPISGHRSVSWYQQTPGQGLQFLFEYFSETQRNKGNFPGRFSGRQFSNSRSEMNVSTLELGDSALYLCASRMGHNEQFFGPGTRLTVL.